This passage covers 7 T cell receptor beta chains from one sample sequenced in a study of blood T cell repertoires in COVID-19. Clones were read by immunoSEQ multiplex PCR, and TCRdb kept only the in-frame ones, dropping some. Of over 200,000 clones in the sample, approximately 90% were seen once. Sequenced sample: PBMCs or T cells enriched from blood (not recorded which). The receptors were gathered from a man younger than 35 who had recovered from COVID-19.

The chain couples TRBV27 to TRBJ1-5; TRBD1 matches 7 bases. V was pared by 6 bases and J by 3 bases, with 5 bases of the junction left unmatched. Per germline, CDR1 MNHEY and CDR2 SMNVEV (reference sequence). The CDR3 consists of 14 residues. CDR3 coding DNA: TGTGCCAGCAGCGAGGGACAGCTCAATCAGCCCCAGCATTTT. Residues: CASSEGQLNQPQHF.

DNA of the CDR3: TGTGCCAGCAGTATAAGGACAGGGAATAGCTACACCTTC. Its translation is CASSIRTGNSYTF. The chain uses TRBV12-3 or TRBV12-4 and TRBJ1-2, with 8 bases that match TRBD1. This CDR3 spans 13 amino acids. Losses at the gene ends were 5 bases for V and 9 bases for J; bases not matched to a gene: 8.

This clone was seen a handful of times. The rearrangement links TRBV4-1 to TRBJ1-2; 9 bases are a match to TRBD1. CDR3 length equals 14 residues. Germline CDR1 MGHRA, CDR2 YSYEKL. The V and J ends lost 2 bases and 9 bases, in that order; junction bases with no gene match: 7. The CDR3 here is CASSQMGQGDRYTF. CDR3 bases: TGCGCCAGCAGCCAAATGGGACAGGGAGATCGCTACACCTTC.

This chain uses TRBV7-8 with TRBJ2-7; 7 bases align to TRBD2. J lost 3 bases, V lost 1 base, and 3 bases had no gene match. CDR3 length: 14 residues. Germline V gene sequence: CDR1 SGHVS, CDR2 FQNEAQ. CDR3 nucleotides: TGTGCCAGCAGCTTAGAAGCGGGGCACTACGAGCAGTACTTC. Translating gives CASSLEAGHYEQYF.

CDR3 loop: CASSIPTGVTYGYTF. The DNA of the CDR3 is TGTGCCAGTAGTATACCTACAGGGGTTACCTATGGCTACACCTTC. The chain links TRBV19 to TRBJ1-2; 7 bases line up with TRBD1. The germline V gene has CDR1 LNHDA and CDR2 SQIVND (reference sequence). The CDR3 consists of 15 residues. Losses at the gene ends were 2 bases for V and 4 bases for J; bases not matched to a gene: 7.

This chain connects TRBV2 to TRBJ1-5, with D tentatively TRBD1 (5 bases). CDR1 and CDR2 (germline): SNHLY, FYNNEI. The CDR3 is 12 residues long. V was pared by 6 bases and J by 9 bases, with 12 bases between. The CDR3: CASSRVGGPQHF. The CDR3 nucleotides are TGTGCCAGCAGCCGCGTGGGGGGGCCCCAGCATTTT.

The chain joins TRBV30 to TRBJ2-2; 12 bases are a match to TRBD1. V was clipped by 3 bases and J by 7 bases; unmatched bases: 3. From germline, CDR1 is GTSNPN and CDR2 SVGIG (reference sequence). CDR3 length: 14 residues. DNA for the CDR3: TGTGCCTGGAGCGGGGACAGGGGGCTCGGGGAGCTGTTTTTT. It codes for CAWSGDRGLGELFF.